Following are 30 T cell receptor beta chains from one sample sequenced in a study of monozygotic twins with inflammatory bowel disease. Reanalyzing the 5' RACE reads, TCRdb keeps one entry per CDR3 protein, without DNA. The sample includes about 210,000 distinct CDR3 sequences. The source material was blood. The receptors come from a human donor with ulcerative colitis or Crohn's disease, or a healthy co-twin of an affected twin (not recorded which).

The chain uses TRBV9 and TRBJ1-2. CDR1 is SGDLS, CDR2 YYNGEE, per germline. This CDR3 is 15 amino acids long. CDR3 in amino acids: CASSVGSGANYGYTF.

V gene TRBV19 combines with J gene TRBJ1-5. CDR3 length: 13 amino acids. Germline CDR1 is LNHDA and CDR2 is SQIVND (reference sequence). The CDR3: CASSMEGNQPQHF.

V is TRBV11-2 and J is TRBJ2-1; TCRdb returns TRBD1, unconfirmable since there is no DNA. The CDR3 totals 15 residues. CDR1 SGHAT and CDR2 FQNNGV come from the germline V gene. The CDR3 spells CASSLGGRGRNEQFF.

The chain combines TRBV5-1 with TRBJ1-1. Germline lookup yields CDR1 SGHRS and CDR2 YFSETQ. The CDR3 covers 15 residues. Here the CDR3 reads CASNSRPTTEAEAFF.

The chain recombines TRBV12-3 or TRBV12-4 with TRBJ2-7; the TCRdb D gene call, TRBD1, has no DNA to confirm it. The CDR3 sequence is 17 residues long. The CDR3 here is CASSPFGGTLVSYEQYF.

V usage is TRBV5-4 and J usage is TRBJ2-1; checking the TCRdb D call of TRBD2 is not possible without DNA. This CDR3 has 16 residues. The V gene's germline CDR1 is SGHNT and CDR2 YYREEE (reference sequence). The CDR3 here is CASSPRLAGIYNEQFF.

The chain joins TRBV7-2 to TRBJ2-1. The CDR3 loop spans 15 amino acids. The germline V gene encodes CDR1 SGHTA and CDR2 FQGNSA. The CDR3: CASRLAGSSYNEQFF.

V usage is TRBV20-1 and J usage is TRBJ1-1; no DNA is available, so the TRBD1 call from TCRdb remains unchecked. This CDR3 has 16 residues. CDR1 and CDR2 from the germline V gene are DFQATT and SNEGSKA (reference sequence). CDR3 amino acids: CSAIDSRRTVSTEAFF.

The chain uses TRBV12-3 or TRBV12-4 and TRBJ2-1; TCRdb proposes TRBD1, but this gene call is untestable without DNA. The CDR3 runs to 13 residues. The CDR3 loop reads CASRGGGGAEQFF.

J is TRBJ1-1 and V is TRBV5-1; TCRdb's D call, TRBD1, is unchecked because there is no DNA. Germline V CDR1 and CDR2: SGHRS, YFSETQ. There are 14 residues in the CDR3. The chain's CDR3 is CASSVSASNTEAFF.

The J gene is TRBJ2-7, the V gene TRBV27; the D call from TCRdb, TRBD1, cannot be confirmed without DNA. Germline V gene lookup returns CDR1 MNHEY and CDR2 SMNVEV (reference sequence). The length of the CDR3 is 14 residues. This chain's CDR3 is CASSRGIPAYEQYF.

The chain has TRBV15 and TRBJ2-1; checking the TCRdb D call of TRBD1 is not possible without DNA. Germline lookup yields CDR1 LNHNV and CDR2 YYDKDF (reference sequence). This CDR3 comprises 16 residues. CDR3 in amino acids: CATKFWTGDLGGEQFF.

This chain links TRBV6-1 with TRBJ1-1. The germline gives CDR1 MNHNS, CDR2 SASEGT. The CDR3 covers 11 residues. The CDR3 protein is CASSEGTEAFF.

V is TRBV18 and J is TRBJ2-5; no DNA is available, so the TRBD1 call from TCRdb remains unchecked. The CDR3 has 14 amino acids. Germline V gene lookup returns CDR1 KGHSH and CDR2 LQKENI. CDR3 protein: CASSPSRGQETQYF.

The gene calls are TRBV7-2 and TRBJ2-5; with no DNA, the TCRdb D assignment of TRBD2 cannot be verified. The CDR3 length is 16 residues. Germline loops: CDR1 SGHTA, CDR2 FQGNSA. The chain's CDR3 is CASSKWTSGGEETQYF. The full variable domain, completed using reference TRBV7-2 and TRBJ2-5, is GAGVSQSPSNKVTEKGKDVELRCDPISGHTALYWYRQSLGQGLEFLIYFQGNSAPDKSGLPSDRFSAERTGGSVSTLTIQRTQQEDSAVYLCASSKWTSGGEETQYFGPGTRLLVL.

V gene TRBV7-6 combines with J gene TRBJ2-3. The CDR3 has 16 amino acids. Germline loops: CDR1 SGHVS, CDR2 FNYEAQ. The CDR3 sequence: CASSLGANPSTDTQYF.

The rearrangement links TRBV7-2 to TRBJ1-2; TCRdb indicates TRBD1, and absent DNA this call remains unverified. CDR1 is SGHTA, CDR2 FQGNSA, per germline. The CDR3 runs 14 residues. Here the CDR3 reads CASSPFRDGSGYTF.

This chain links TRBV7-3 with TRBJ1-1. CDR3 length: 13 residues. CDR1 and CDR2 from the germline V gene are SGHTA and FQGTGA. The CDR3 here is CASSWVPNTEAFF.

The V call is TRBV5-1, the J call TRBJ1-1. There are 14 residues in the CDR3. Per germline, CDR1 SGHRS and CDR2 YFSETQ. CDR3 amino acids: CASSLAGGDYEAFF. Variable domain in full (rest from reference TRBV5-1 and TRBJ1-1): KAGVTQTPRYLIKTRGQQVTLSCSPISGHRSVSWYQQTPGQGLQFLFEYFSETQRNKGNFPGRFSGRQFSNSRSEMNVSTLELGDSALYLCASSLAGGDYEAFFGQGTRLTVV.

V is TRBV12-3 or TRBV12-4 and J is TRBJ1-2; the D call from TCRdb, TRBD1, cannot be confirmed without DNA. The CDR3 contains 13 residues. CDR3 in amino acids: CASIDRGTGGYTF.

This chain joins TRBV3-1 and TRBJ1-6. CDR1 is LGHDT, CDR2 YNNKEL, per germline (reference sequence). The CDR3 runs to 14 residues. CDR3 region: CASSQGTWNSPLHF.

The chain carries TRBV5-6 and TRBJ1-2. CDR1 is SGHDT, CDR2 YYEEEE, per germline. The CDR3 extends over 15 amino acids. The CDR3: CASSLRGPANYGYTF.

The V call is TRBV5-1, the J call TRBJ1-1; TCRdb's D call of TRBD1 is untestable without DNA. The germline V gene encodes CDR1 SGHRS and CDR2 YFSETQ. This CDR3 is built from 13 residues. CDR3 protein: CASKPGMNTEAFF.

This chain links TRBV7-9 with TRBJ2-7; TCRdb outputs TRBD1, but without DNA this stays unchecked. The germline CDR1 and CDR2 sequences are SEHNR and FQNEAQ (reference sequence). This CDR3 has 14 residues. The CDR3 protein is CASSLGTASYEQYF.

The chain uses TRBV9 and TRBJ2-3; TCRdb names TRBD1, which stays unverified in the absence of DNA. Germline CDR1 SGDLS, CDR2 YYNGEE. The CDR3 length is 15 residues. CDR3 sequence: CASSLPDPEGDTQYF.

This chain connects TRBV5-6 to TRBJ2-5; TCRdb picks TRBD1, but there is no DNA to check that call. Germline CDR1 SGHDT, CDR2 YYEEEE. The CDR3 is 16 amino acids. CDR3 protein: CASSQPTGTAQETQYF.

This rearrangement joins TRBV12-3 or TRBV12-4 to TRBJ1-2; TCRdb's D call of TRBD1 is untestable without DNA. The CDR3 consists of 12 residues. The CDR3 protein is CASTPGDYGYTF.

V is TRBV5-1 and J is TRBJ2-7; the D call of TRBD1 rests on TCRdb alone, since no DNA is present to check it. The CDR3 spans 17 residues. CDR1 and CDR2 from the germline V gene are SGHRS and YFSETQ. This CDR3 reads CASSLAPPGGHSYEQYF.

The V gene is TRBV10-3, the J gene TRBJ1-1. This CDR3 comprises 15 residues. Germline V gene data show CDR1 as ENHRY and CDR2 as SYGVKD. CDR3 protein: CAISEYIGLNTEAFF.

The chain combines TRBV7-9 with TRBJ1-4. The CDR3 sequence is 15 residues long. Germline values: CDR1 SEHNR, CDR2 FQNEAQ (reference sequence). CDR3 region: CASSLPVGTNEKLFF.